This entry lists 28 T cell receptor beta chains sequenced from one sample in a study of blood T cell repertoires in COVID-19. Assay used: immunoSEQ multiplex PCR; TCRdb lists only in-frame clones, some missing. Found here are around 75,000 clones, 90% of them singletons; the top ten hold approximately 5.3%. Sequenced: peripheral blood. These receptor sequences come from a man aged 45 to 65 with acute or convalescent COVID-19.

The chain links TRBV5-6 to TRBJ2-5, with D unclear. Germline CDR1 and CDR2: SGHDT and YYEEEE. This CDR3 is built from 13 residues. The ends were cut back, 3 bases at V and 7 bases at J, with 13 bases in the middle. The CDR3 is CASSWAFLGTQYF. In DNA form, the CDR3 reads TGTGCCAGCAGCTGGGCTTTTTTAGGGACCCAGTACTTC.

The CDR3 protein is CASSLEVGVGETQYF. CDR3 coding DNA: TGCGCCAGCAGCTTGGAGGTCGGGGTGGGAGAGACCCAGTACTTC. This sequence joins TRBV5-1 and TRBJ2-5, with D maybe TRBD2 (5 bases). The CDR3 contains 15 residues. Trimming removed 0 bases from V and 4 bases from J, with 13 bases in between. CDR1 and CDR2 from the germline V gene are SGHRS and YFSETQ. Based on the CDR3 plus reference TRBV5-1 and TRBJ2-5, the full variable domain is KAGVTQTPRYLIKTRGQQVTLSCSPISGHRSVSWYQQTPGQGLQFLFEYFSETQRNKGNFPGRFSGRQFSNSRSEMNVSTLELGDSALYLCASSLEVGVGETQYFGPGTRLLVL.

A single count supports this clone. V is TRBV10-1 and J is TRBJ1-1; D is uncertain. Deletions cut 4 bases from V and 4 bases from J, with 10 bases between. The germline V gene encodes CDR1 WNHNN and CDR2 SYGVQD (reference sequence). The CDR3 has 13 residues. CDR3 bases: TGCGCCAGCAGTGGAGGGAAGGGCACTGAAGCTTTCTTT. It yields the protein CASSGGKGTEAFF.

This clone turned up a few times. V and J are TRBV5-5 and TRBJ2-3; D is perhaps TRBD2 (6 bases). This CDR3 has 16 residues. The germline V gene has CDR1 SGHKS and CDR2 YYEKEE (reference sequence). V lost 4 bases to trimming and J lost 7 bases, with 22 bases between them. CDR3 region: CASSAGSKTASHTQYF. CDR3 bases: TGTGCCAGCAGCGCGGGGAGTAAGACAGCGTCGCATACGCAGTATTTT.

This clone was counted once. The chain links TRBV30 to TRBJ1-1; TRBD1 matches at 11 bases. Germline V gene lookup returns CDR1 GTSNPN and CDR2 SVGIG (reference sequence). The CDR3 runs 13 residues. V dropped 8 bases and J dropped 5; count of bases not matched to a gene: 7. As DNA, the CDR3 is TGTGCCGGCGGACAGGGGGCTGGGACTGAAGCTTTCTTT. This codes for CAGGQGAGTEAFF.

The CDR3 nucleotides are TGCGCCAGCAGCCCGATGACAGGATCTCGCTTCTACACCTTC. Protein sequence: CASSPMTGSRFYTF. V is TRBV5-1 and J is TRBJ1-2; the D gene is possibly TRBD1 (6 bases). The CDR3 extends over 14 amino acids. Trimming pared 4 bases from V and 10 bases from J, leaving 20 bases between. Germline lookup yields CDR1 SGHRS and CDR2 YFSETQ.

The CDR3 DNA reads as TGTGCCAGCAGTCTACAGGGTCCTGATGGCTACACCTTC. Encoded protein: CASSLQGPDGYTF. This chain uses TRBV27 with TRBJ1-2; TRBD1 might be the D (6 bases). Germline lookup yields CDR1 MNHEY and CDR2 SMNVEV (reference sequence). The CDR3 spans 13 residues. V was shortened by 5 bases and J by 6 bases, with 13 bases between the two germline ends.

This clone was detected only once. The chain recombines TRBV7-9 with TRBJ2-1; D might be TRBD2 (5 bases). The CDR3 consists of 11 residues. Trimming shortened V by 5 bases and J by 7 bases, and 6 bases separated the two germline ends. Germline values: CDR1 SEHNR, CDR2 FQNEAQ (reference sequence). The CDR3 loop reads CASSEGNEQFF. In DNA, the CDR3 is TGTGCCAGCAGCGAGGGAAATGAGCAGTTCTTC.

The rearrangement joins TRBV2 to TRBJ1-2, with D uncertain. Germline-derived CDR1 and CDR2 are SNHLY and FYNNEI. CDR3 length equals 13 residues. Trimming stripped 6 bases from V and 2 bases from J, with 10 bases between. The CDR3 DNA is TGTGCCAGCAGCCCCGGTGCCAACTATGGCTACACCTTC. Encoded protein: CASSPGANYGYTF.

The chain links TRBV6-5 to TRBJ1-2, with TRBD1 as a possible D gene (6 bases). This CDR3 comprises 13 residues. Trimming pared 8 bases from V and 5 bases from J, leaving 15 bases between. Germline CDR1 and CDR2: MNHEY and SVGAGI. In nucleotides, the CDR3 is TGTGCCAGCCGGCAGGGGCCCGATTATGGCTACACCTTC. Its translation is CASRQGPDYGYTF.

This chain links TRBV19 with TRBJ2-3; D perhaps matches TRBD2 (6 bases). The CDR3 contains 12 residues. Per germline, CDR1 LNHDA and CDR2 SQIVND (reference sequence). Trimming took off 5 bases at V and 4 bases at J, with 7 bases between the two ends. CDR3 sequence reads: CASSLAADTQYF. The CDR3 nucleotides read TGTGCCAGTAGTTTAGCGGCAGATACGCAGTATTTT.

The chain uses TRBV29-1 and TRBJ2-7, with D maybe TRBD1 (6 bases). CDR1 is SQVTM and CDR2 is ANQGSEA in the germline V gene. This CDR3 contains 16 residues. V gave up 4 bases and J gave up 3 bases, with 22 bases separating them. The CDR3 nucleotides are TGCAGCGTTGTTCTGGGTAAAGTGACAGGCCTCTACGAGCAGTACTTC. Translation gives CSVVLGKVTGLYEQYF.

V is TRBV9 and J is TRBJ2-7, with 7 bases fitting TRBD1. CDR1 is SGDLS, CDR2 YYNGEE, per germline. This CDR3 comprises 14 residues. V shed 2 bases, J shed 4 bases, and the junction held 6 bases outside the gene matches. The chain's CDR3 is CASSVTTGSYEQYF. The CDR3 nucleotides are TGTGCCAGCAGCGTGACGACAGGGAGTTACGAGCAGTACTTC.

The chain combines TRBV10-3 with TRBJ2-2; possible D gene TRBD2, 6 bases. The V end was cut by 0 bases, the J end by 7 bases, with 9 bases between. The CDR3 length is 14 residues. Germline assignment: CDR1 ENHRY and CDR2 SYGVKD. CDR3 sequence: CAISESFSGGELFF. Here the CDR3 DNA reads TGTGCCATCAGTGAGTCGTTTAGCGGCGGGGAGCTGTTTTTT.

V is TRBV20-1 and J is TRBJ2-5; TRBD2 matches 12 bases. The J segment lost 0 bases and the V segment lost 3 bases, leaving 8 bases of the junction unmatched. The V gene's germline CDR1 is DFQATT and CDR2 SNEGSKA (reference sequence). This CDR3 has 17 residues. The CDR3 here is CSASSSGRAANQETQYF. CDR3 DNA sequence: TGCAGTGCTAGTTCTAGCGGGAGGGCCGCTAACCAAGAGACCCAGTACTTC.

This clone was observed a few times. The CDR3 protein is CASSLTSTSTDTQYF. The CDR3 DNA reads as TGTGCCAGCAGTCTGACTAGTACTAGCACAGATACGCAGTATTTT. The genes are TRBV6-5 and TRBJ2-3; D is possibly TRBD2 (6 bases). The V gene lost 5 bases and the J gene lost 0 bases, with 12 bases spanning the gap. From germline, CDR1 is MNHEY and CDR2 SVGAGI. The CDR3 has 15 amino acids.

This rearrangement joins TRBV5-1 to TRBJ2-3; 7 bases fit TRBD1. This CDR3 is built from 15 residues. Germline loops: CDR1 SGHRS, CDR2 YFSETQ. The J segment lost 4 bases and the V segment lost 0 bases, leaving 5 bases of the junction unmatched. CDR3 DNA: TGCGCCAGCAGCTTGGAACAGGGGTGGGCAGATACGCAGTATTTT. It yields the protein CASSLEQGWADTQYF.

The V and J genes are TRBV7-2 and TRBJ1-2; D might be TRBD1 (6 bases). CDR1 SGHTA and CDR2 FQGNSA come from the germline V gene. Trimming pared 5 bases from V and 0 bases from J, leaving 13 bases between. This CDR3 has 15 amino acids. CDR3 residues: CASSNRVLANYGYTF. CDR3 nucleotides: TGTGCCAGCAGCAACAGGGTCCTAGCTAACTATGGCTACACCTTC.

The chain has TRBV6-2 or TRBV6-3 and TRBJ2-1; D is possibly TRBD2 (5 bases). Looked up from germline, CDR1 is MNHEY and CDR2 is SVGEGT. V shed 6 bases and J shed 0 bases, with 15 bases lying between them. The CDR3 runs to 16 residues. CDR3 DNA sequence: TGTGCCAGCAGCCCTAGGGCGGGTAGCTCCTACAATGAGCAGTTCTTC. Its protein is CASSPRAGSSYNEQFF.

The chain has TRBV6-5 and TRBJ1-6; TRBD1 matches 8 bases. This CDR3 is 14 amino acids long. V was clipped by 6 bases and J by 3 bases; unmatched bases: 1. Germline V gives CDR1 MNHEY, CDR2 SVGAGI. CDR3 nucleotides: TGTGCCAGCAGGGGACAGGACTATAATTCACCCCTCCACTTT. Protein: CASRGQDYNSPLHF.

The chain uses TRBV10-2 and TRBJ1-6; 9 nucleotides align to TRBD1. From germline, CDR1 is WSHSY and CDR2 SAAADI. The CDR3 consists of 13 residues. V was pared by 8 bases and J by 9 bases, with 5 bases of the junction left unmatched. The CDR3 here is CASDRGNGSPLHF. CDR3 DNA sequence: TGCGCCAGCGACAGGGGGAATGGTTCACCCCTCCACTTT.

CDR3 residues: CASLSGPASTDTQYF. CDR3 nucleotides: TGCGCCAGTCTTTCTGGCCCAGCGAGCACAGATACGCAGTATTTT. The chain has TRBV5-1 and TRBJ2-3; no firm D call. The V end lost 8 bases, the J end lost 0 bases, and 16 bases lay between the germline ends. Germline V CDR1 and CDR2: SGHRS, YFSETQ. The CDR3 runs to 15 residues.

Comment on this clone: The sample holds other DNA sequences that translate to the same CDR3. The chain uses TRBV12-3 or TRBV12-4 and TRBJ2-3, with D unresolved. Between the trimmed V and J ends, which lost 5 bases and 6 bases, there was a span of 9 bases. The CDR3 length is 12 residues. The CDR3 region is CASSPGTDTQYF. CDR3 nucleotide sequence: TGTGCCAGCAGTCCCGGTACGGATACGCAGTATTTT.

This chain uses TRBV4-3 with TRBJ1-2; TRBD1 is a possible D gene (6 bases). Germline V gene lookup returns CDR1 LGHNA and CDR2 YSLEER. The CDR3 runs 16 residues. Between the trimmed V and J ends, which lost 0 bases and 8 bases, there was a span of 19 bases. In DNA form, the CDR3 reads TGCGCCAGCAGCCAAGATGAAGGTAGACAGGTCTTCGGCTACACCTTC. Amino acid sequence: CASSQDEGRQVFGYTF.

V gene TRBV5-4 combines with J gene TRBJ2-1; 14 bases match TRBD2. Germline CDR1 SGHNT, CDR2 YYREEE (reference sequence). J was trimmed by 4 bases and V by 0 bases; bases with no gene match: 9. The CDR3 runs 19 residues. The CDR3 DNA reads TGTGCCAGCAGCTTGGCCTTCTGGACTAGCGGGAGGCATTACAATGAGCAGTTCTTC. Protein: CASSLAFWTSGRHYNEQFF.

This clone was detected once. V usage is TRBV19 and J usage is TRBJ1-1, with TRBD1 identical over 9 bases. The CDR3 is 13 amino acids. Germline V CDR1 and CDR2: LNHDA, SQIVND (reference sequence). J gave up 5 bases and V 5 bases, and 3 bases lay outside the gene matches. The CDR3 sequence: CASSWTGVTEAFF. CDR3 sequence (DNA): TGTGCCAGTAGTTGGACAGGGGTGACTGAAGCTTTCTTT.

Here the CDR3 reads CASSLGRQGGTEAFF. CDR3 DNA: TGCGCCAGCAGCTTGGGGAGACAGGGGGGAACTGAAGCTTTCTTT. The rearrangement links TRBV5-1 to TRBJ1-1; 9 bases fit TRBD1. The CDR3 covers 15 residues. The ends lost 0 bases at V and 5 bases at J; junction bases unmatched: 5. The V gene's germline CDR1 is SGHRS and CDR2 YFSETQ.

The rearrangement links TRBV19 to TRBJ1-1; the D gene is possibly TRBD1 (6 bases). This CDR3 is built from 19 residues. Trimming took 5 bases from V and 1 from J, leaving 26 bases between them. CDR1 is LNHDA and CDR2 is SQIVND in the germline V gene (reference sequence). CDR3 protein: CASSARDFRGGARNTEAFF. The CDR3 nucleotides are TGTGCCAGTAGTGCACGCGATTTTAGGGGGGGTGCCCGGAACACTGAAGCTTTCTTT.